This TCR beta chain is from a study of response to subunit inactivated influenza vaccine. TCRdb passed the RT-PCR reads through MiXCR, listing each CDR3 protein once. The data contain approximately 530,000 distinct CDR3 sequences, under 15% of them singletons. Germline CDR1 and CDR2: MGHRA and YSYEKL. V shed 2 bases and J 7 bases; nucleotides not matched to a gene: 6. There are 16 residues in the CDR3. General study findings and limits: Seasonal influenza vaccination, on each occasion, was suggested by the authors to recruit few new T cells.

As to this clonotype: As yet, its antigen is unknown.

The clonotype originates from a man in his fifties or sixties who received an inactivated influenza vaccine. V gene TRBV4-1 combines with J gene TRBJ2-5; the match to TRBD2 covers 14 bases. The sequences come from PBMCs from blood, collected roughly 46 days after vaccination. This CDR3 is CASSQLGTSGGGTQYF. In DNA, the CDR3 is TGCGCCAGCAGCCAACTCGGGACTAGCGGGGGTGGGACCCAGTACTTC.